The 2 T cell receptor beta chains below were found in one sample sequenced in a study of radiotherapy plus CTLA-4 blockade in lung cancer. TCRdb's table, derived via immunoSEQ multiplex PCR, lists solely in-frame clones and lacks some. This table has 100,000 to 150,000 clones, 75% to 80% appearing once. Sequencing used peripheral blood, obtained from a patient treated with radiotherapy plus ipilimumab. These receptor sequences come from a human donor with non-small cell lung cancer who had a partial response to radiotherapy plus ipilimumab.

The chain has TRBV6-1 and TRBJ1-1, with TRBD1 matching over 8 bases. CDR3 size: 11 residues. V trimming: 5 bases; J trimming: 11 bases; junction bases outside the gene matches: 4. Germline CDR1 MNHNS, CDR2 SASEGT. CDR3 sequence: CASSSTGEAFF. The CDR3 nucleotides read TGTGCCAGCAGTTCGACAGGGGAGGCTTTCTTT.

The chain carries TRBV5-5 and TRBJ2-7, with 10 bases matching TRBD1. The CDR3 loop spans 14 amino acids. Germline V gene data show CDR1 as SGHKS and CDR2 as YYEKEE (reference sequence). Trimming at V came to 4 bases and at J to 2 bases, leaving 3 bases not matched to a gene. This CDR3 is CASSGGQGAYEQYF. In DNA, the CDR3 is TGTGCCAGCAGCGGCGGACAGGGGGCCTACGAGCAGTACTTC.